Listed here are 32 T cell receptor beta chains from one sample, sequenced in a study of shared clonotypes between healthy human individuals. TCRdb's copy holds only in-frame clones and misses some; the assay was immunoSEQ multiplex PCR. This sample carries about 2 million clones, about 95% of them seen once, and the ten largest clones take approximately 1.2%. CD45RO negativity and positive selection for CCR7 defined naive CD8 cells, a population that excluded terminally differentiated effector memory CD45RA+ cells. Sequencing used naive CD8+ T cells sorted from blood. Receptors originate from a man younger than 30 in good health.

The DNA for the CDR3 is TGCGCCAGCAGCTTGTCTCGGTCCCACAATGAGCAGTTCTTC. It yields the protein CASSLSRSHNEQFF. The chain links TRBV5-1 to TRBJ2-1; unclear D gene. Per the germline V gene, CDR1 is SGHRS and CDR2 is YFSETQ. The CDR3 covers 14 residues. V gave up 1 base and J gave up 5 bases, with 10 bases separating them.

The chain couples TRBV7-9 to TRBJ1-1; 11 nucleotides match TRBD1. The CDR3 loop spans 15 amino acids. Germline values: CDR1 SEHNR, CDR2 FQNEAQ (reference sequence). Trimming at V came to 1 base and at J to 6 bases, leaving 4 bases not matched to a gene. The CDR3 DNA follows: TGTGCCAGCAGCTTAGTTGGACAGGGGGCGTCTGAAGCTTTCTTT. Translating it yields CASSLVGQGASEAFF.

The chain combines TRBV11-2 with TRBJ2-2, with a weak D call TRBD1 (6 bases). CDR1 SGHAT and CDR2 FQNNGV come from the germline V gene. The CDR3 spans 14 residues. With 3 bases removed from V and 5 bases from J, the gap between germline ends came to 10 bases. The CDR3 DNA reads as TGTGCCAGCAGCTTGGACAGCTATACCGGGGAGCTGTTTTTT. Translated: CASSLDSYTGELFF.

The CDR3 DNA follows: TGTGCCAGCAGCTACGGGGGAAACACCATATATTTT. Translating gives CASSYGGNTIYF. The rearrangement uses TRBV5-4 and TRBJ1-3, with unresolved D. Germline CDR1 SGHNT, CDR2 YYREEE (reference sequence). The CDR3 sequence is 12 residues long. Trimming removed 3 bases at V and 4 bases at J, with 5 bases between.

The gene calls are TRBV5-6 and TRBJ2-1; 11 nucleotides agree with TRBD2. There are 15 residues in the CDR3. Trimming cost V 1 base and J 8 bases; bases outside gene matches: 5. Germline CDR1 is SGHDT and CDR2 is YYEEEE. In DNA, the CDR3 is TGTGCCAGCAGCTTGCGGCTAGCGGGAGGTGATGAGCAGTTCTTC. It codes for CASSLRLAGGDEQFF. Together with reference TRBV5-6 and TRBJ2-1, the CDR3 gives the full variable domain: DAGVTQSPTHLIKTRGQQVTLRCSPKSGHDTVSWYQQALGQGPQFIFQYYEEEERQRGNFPDRFSGHQFPNYSSELNVNALLLGDSALYLCASSLRLAGGDEQFFGPGTRLTVL.

V is TRBV13 and J is TRBJ2-1, with TRBD1 matching 7 bases. Germline V gene data show CDR1 as PRHDT and CDR2 as FYEKMQ (reference sequence). V trimming: 5 bases; J trimming: 8 bases; junction bases outside the gene matches: 12. The CDR3 runs to 15 residues. The DNA for the CDR3 is TGTGCCAGCAGCCATAGGCGAGGGGGCAGGGATGAGCAGTTCTTC. Its protein is CASSHRRGGRDEQFF.

The chain joins TRBV7-6 to TRBJ1-2, with no clear D. The CDR3 is made up of 13 amino acids. Germline lookup yields CDR1 SGHVS and CDR2 FNYEAQ. Between the trimmed V and J ends, which lost 8 bases and 4 bases, there was a span of 14 bases. The CDR3 DNA follows: TGTGCCAGCCACGGATTAAACGGCTATGGCTACACCTTC. It translates to CASHGLNGYGYTF.

V and J are TRBV30 and TRBJ1-2; no reliable D call. Trimming removed 4 bases from V and 0 bases from J, with 21 bases in between. CDR1 is GTSNPN and CDR2 is SVGIG in the germline V gene (reference sequence). This CDR3 comprises 17 residues. CDR3 amino acids: CAWTGLTRVPANYGYTF. CDR3 nucleotides: TGTGCCTGGACTGGACTCACAAGGGTACCGGCTAACTATGGCTACACCTTC. The entire variable domain, with the rest obtained from reference TRBV30 and TRBJ1-2, is as follows: SQTIHQWPATLVQPVGSPLSLECTVEGTSNPNLYWYRQAAGRGLQLLFYSVGIGQISSEVPQNLSASRPQDRQFILSSKKLLLSDSGFYLCAWTGLTRVPANYGYTFGSGTRLTVV.

The chain employs TRBV7-3 and TRBJ2-3; a possible D gene is TRBD1 (5 bases). The CDR3 is 14 residues long. Germline lookup yields CDR1 SGHTA and CDR2 FQGTGA. Trimming removed 6 bases from V and 0 bases from J, with 10 bases in between. CDR3 amino acids: CASSATGSTDTQYF. The CDR3, as DNA: TGTGCCAGCAGTGCAACAGGTAGCACAGATACGCAGTATTTT.

This chain joins TRBV4-3 and TRBJ2-7; D unresolved. The V gene's germline CDR1 is LGHNA and CDR2 YSLEER. Trimming took 0 bases from V and 1 from J, leaving 10 bases between them. The length of the CDR3 is 15 residues. For the CDR3, the DNA is TGCGCCAGCAGCCAAGATAGTCGGAGTTCCTACGAGCAGTACTTC. Its translation is CASSQDSRSSYEQYF.

The CDR3 here is CASSPGWAGSSYNSPLHF. The CDR3 DNA reads TGTGCCAGCAGCCCCGGGTGGGCAGGGAGCTCCTATAATTCACCCCTCCACTTT. The V gene is TRBV7-9, the J gene TRBJ1-6, with D perhaps matching TRBD1 (5 bases). Trimming took off 5 bases at V and 0 bases at J, with 17 bases between the two ends. CDR1 is SEHNR, CDR2 FQNEAQ, per germline (reference sequence). CDR3 size: 18 residues.

This chain joins TRBV7-2 and TRBJ2-5; D is undetermined. V lost 1 base to trimming and J lost 8 bases, with 20 bases between them. CDR1 is SGHTA and CDR2 is FQGNSA in the germline V gene. CDR3 size: 16 residues. The CDR3 DNA follows: TGTGCCAGCAGCTTAGAGGGCGGTGGGCCTTGGGGAACCCAGTACTTC. Protein: CASSLEGGGPWGTQYF.

The chain is built from TRBV6-6 and TRBJ2-5; 10 positions match TRBD2. Germline V lookup: CDR1 MNHNY, CDR2 SVGAGI (reference sequence). V dropped 2 bases and J dropped 4; count of bases not matched to a gene: 7. This CDR3 region has 16 residues. For the CDR3, the DNA is TGTGCCAGCAGTTACCTCATGTTAGCGGGAGGAGAGACCCAGTACTTC. Its protein product is CASSYLMLAGGETQYF.

The V and J genes are TRBV5-8 and TRBJ2-3; 15 nucleotides align to TRBD2. CDR1 SGHTS and CDR2 YDEGEE come from the germline V gene. V was clipped by 4 bases and J by 6 bases; unmatched bases: 3. The CDR3 loop spans 15 amino acids. The chain's CDR3 is CASSPGLAGGDTQYF. CDR3 coding DNA: TGTGCCAGCAGCCCGGGACTAGCGGGGGGTGATACGCAGTATTTT.

As for this clone: At one boundary the junction diverges from the germline segment, which might be a read error. The chain links TRBV11-2 to TRBJ2-5, with D tentatively TRBD1 or TRBD2 (6 bases each). This CDR3 spans 15 amino acids. The germline V gene has CDR1 SGHAT and CDR2 FQNNGV. In nucleotides, the CDR3 is TGTGCCAGCAGCTTAACGGGAGTGGGGGCAGAGGCCCAGTACTTC. This codes for CASSLTGVGAEAQYF.

Of note for this clone: Additional DNA sequences in this sample encode the identical CDR3. The chain joins TRBV10-2 to TRBJ2-7; D unresolved. CDR3 length: 9 amino acids. The V gene lost 8 bases and the J gene lost 6 bases, with 5 bases spanning the gap. The germline gives CDR1 WSHSY, CDR2 SAAADI. CDR3 coding DNA: TGCGCCAGCGGTTCCGAGCAGTACTTC. Amino acids: CASGSEQYF.

CDR3 residues: CAWSVPEGFYGYTF. The CDR3, as DNA: TGTGCCTGGAGTGTACCTGAGGGGTTTTATGGCTACACCTTC. The chain uses TRBV30 and TRBJ1-2, with D maybe TRBD1 (5 bases). Germline V lookup: CDR1 GTSNPN, CDR2 SVGIG (reference sequence). CDR3 length equals 14 residues. Trimming removed 0 bases from V and 5 bases from J, with 13 bases in between.

The chain uses TRBV30 and TRBJ2-2, with a weak D call TRBD1 (8 bases). Germline CDR1 GTSNPN, CDR2 SVGIG (reference sequence). The CDR3 has 15 residues. V shed 2 bases and J shed 7 bases, with 17 bases lying between them. As DNA, the CDR3 is TGTGCCTGGAGTTCCCGGACAGGGAGGGACGGGGAGCTGTTTTTT. Protein: CAWSSRTGRDGELFF.

This sequence joins TRBV15 and TRBJ1-2; no firm D call. V was shortened by 3 bases and J by 1 base, with 9 bases between the two germline ends. Germline V gives CDR1 LNHNV, CDR2 YYDKDF (reference sequence). The CDR3 totals 14 residues. The CDR3 loop reads CATSSSRDNYGYTF. The CDR3 bases are TGTGCCACCAGCAGTTCGCGAGATAACTATGGCTACACCTTC.

Remarks on this clone: Other DNA sequences in the sample encode the same CDR3. The chain carries TRBV13 and TRBJ2-3, with TRBD2 matching 11 bases. Trimming at V came to 0 bases and at J to 4 bases, leaving 0 bases not matched to a gene. Per germline, CDR1 PRHDT and CDR2 FYEKMQ (reference sequence). The CDR3 consists of 15 residues. CDR3 DNA sequence: TGTGCCAGCAGCTTAGGACTAGCGGGAGCAGATACGCAGTATTTT. Translated, it gives CASSLGLAGADTQYF.

This clone was counted once. This chain links TRBV27 with TRBJ2-7, with 10 bases matching TRBD1. The CDR3 loop spans 14 amino acids. Looked up from germline, CDR1 is MNHEY and CDR2 is SMNVEV (reference sequence). The J segment lost 6 bases and the V segment lost 5 bases, leaving 7 bases of the junction unmatched. In nucleotides, the CDR3 is TGTGCCAGCAGTCCAAGGACAGGGGGGGCCGAGCAGTACTTC. Translated, it gives CASSPRTGGAEQYF.

The chain recombines TRBV5-8 with TRBJ2-1, with 8 bases that match TRBD1. The CDR3 consists of 14 residues. Germline V lookup: CDR1 SGHTS, CDR2 YDEGEE. With V trimmed by 6 bases and J by 7 bases, 9 bases remained unmatched. CDR3 loop: CASTYIYRGNEQFF. CDR3 bases: TGTGCCAGCACCTATATATACAGGGGGAATGAGCAGTTCTTC.

A single count supports this clone. This sequence joins TRBV27 and TRBJ1-5; 7 positions match TRBD1. CDR1 is MNHEY, CDR2 SMNVEV, per germline (reference sequence). Unmatched junction bases numbered 7, after V lost 6 bases and J lost 2 bases. The CDR3 has 15 residues. DNA of the CDR3: TGTGCCAGCAGAAGCACAGGGGTTGGCAATCAGCCCCAGCATTTT. Amino acid sequence: CASRSTGVGNQPQHF.

Only a few counts were recorded for this clone. This sequence joins TRBV2 and TRBJ1-2; no firm D call. The CDR3 length is 13 residues. Per the germline V gene, CDR1 is SNHLY and CDR2 is FYNNEI. The V gene lost 6 bases and the J gene lost 2 bases, with 10 bases spanning the gap. The CDR3 reads CASSQAQNYGYTF. CDR3 DNA: TGTGCCAGCAGCCAAGCCCAGAACTATGGCTACACCTTC. The entire variable domain, with the rest obtained from reference TRBV2 and TRBJ1-2, is as follows: EPEVTQTPSHQVTQMGQEVILRCVPISNHLYFYWYRQILGQKVEFLVSFYNNEISEKSEIFDDQFSVERPDGSNFTLKIRSTKLEDSAMYFCASSQAQNYGYTFGSGTRLTVV.

The genes are TRBV30 and TRBJ2-7, with 11 positions matching TRBD2. Germline trimming cut 8 bases from V and 5 bases from J; bases unmatched to any gene: 11. CDR3 length equals 14 residues. Germline CDR1 reads GTSNPN; CDR2 reads SVGIG (reference sequence). The CDR3 nucleotides are TGTGCCAGAACTAGCGGGAGCCTGCCCCACGAGCAGTACTTC. It yields the protein CARTSGSLPHEQYF. The full variable domain, completed using reference TRBV30 and TRBJ2-7, is SQTIHQWPATLVQPVGSPLSLECTVEGTSNPNLYWYRQAAGRGLQLLFYSVGIGQISSEVPQNLSASRPQDRQFILSSKKLLLSDSGFYLCARTSGSLPHEQYFGPGTRLTVT.

Comments on this clone: Other DNA sequences of this sample code for an identical CDR3. The V and J genes are TRBV4-1 and TRBJ1-2; D gene ambiguous. This CDR3 is built from 14 residues. Trimming removed 0 bases at V and 3 bases at J, with 8 bases between. CDR1 and CDR2 from the germline V gene are MGHRA and YSYEKL. The CDR3 DNA follows: TGCGCCAGCAGCCAAGATCGGACTGACTATGGCTACACCTTC. It codes for CASSQDRTDYGYTF.

J is TRBJ2-7 and V is TRBV27; 8 nucleotides match TRBD2. Germline lookup yields CDR1 MNHEY and CDR2 SMNVEV (reference sequence). Trimming at V came to 5 bases and at J to 3 bases, leaving 6 bases not matched to a gene. The length of the CDR3 is 14 residues. For the CDR3, the DNA is TGTGCCAGCAGTGTCGGGGGGGACGGCTACGAGCAGTACTTC. This encodes CASSVGGDGYEQYF.

V is TRBV2 and J is TRBJ1-3; a possible D gene is TRBD1 (6 bases). Germline V gene sequence: CDR1 SNHLY, CDR2 FYNNEI. Between the trimmed V and J ends, which lost 7 bases and 0 bases, there was a span of 10 bases. CDR3 length equals 14 residues. The CDR3 DNA is TGTGCCAGCAAGGAGGGGGACTCTGGAAACACCATATATTTT. It specifies CASKEGDSGNTIYF.

The gene calls are TRBV29-1 and TRBJ2-1; TRBD2 matches 7 bases. This CDR3 is built from 12 residues. Germline assignment: CDR1 SQVTM and CDR2 ANQGSEA. V was pared by 1 base and J by 8 bases, with 2 bases of the junction left unmatched. The CDR3 loop reads CSVEGLAYEQFF. For the CDR3, the DNA is TGCAGCGTTGAAGGACTAGCCTATGAGCAGTTCTTC.

This chain uses TRBV2 with TRBJ2-7; no firm D call. V lost 0 bases to trimming and J lost 11 bases, with 20 bases between them. The germline CDR1 and CDR2 sequences are SNHLY and FYNNEI. There are 15 residues in the CDR3. The CDR3 bases are TGTGCCAGCAGTGAAGCTTCCCGACTGACCTACGCTAAGTACTTC. This encodes CASSEASRLTYAKYF.

This chain connects TRBV2 to TRBJ1-6, with TRBD1 identical over 10 bases. The CDR3 length is 15 residues. Losses at the gene ends were 3 bases for V and 8 bases for J; bases not matched to a gene: 4. The germline gives CDR1 SNHLY, CDR2 FYNNEI. The CDR3 loop reads CASSEGTGVYSPLHF. DNA for the CDR3: TGTGCCAGCAGTGAGGGGACAGGGGTTTATTCACCCCTCCACTTT.

This sequence joins TRBV4-1 and TRBJ2-7, with D hard to call. This CDR3 is 14 amino acids long. Germline CDR1 reads MGHRA; CDR2 reads YSYEKL. V was cut by 1 base and J by 2 bases, with 9 bases left in between. The CDR3, as DNA: TGCGCCAGCAGCCAAGGACCGGCGGCCTACGAGCAGTACTTC. Translating it yields CASSQGPAAYEQYF.